This paragraph reports one T cell receptor (beta chain). Its specificity is not known. The donors were part of the roughly 110-subject validation cohort, which stood apart from the approximately 630-subject first cohort. This entry comes from a study of cytomegalovirus exposure and HLA in healthy donors. General observations from the study: The study designated around 150 TCR beta chains cytomegalovirus-associated. Subsequent analysis of the approximately 120 validation repertoires found a tendency for first-cohort TCR clusters to co-occur.

The protocol was immunoSEQ multiplex PCR, while the TCRdb copy is restricted to in-frame clones and leaves out a portion. This sample has 120,000 or so clones, with about nine tenths found just once. V was pared by 5 bases and J by 4 bases, with 10 bases of the junction left unmatched. The length of the CDR3 is 15 residues. CDR1 and CDR2 (germline): MDHEN, SYDVKM. The clonotype comes from a woman between 18 and 29 years old in good health and CMV-seronegative. The sample was PBMCs. The genes are TRBV28 and TRBJ2-7; TRBD1 matches 8 bases. CDR3: CASSPLAGGRYEQYF. The DNA of the CDR3 is TGTGCCAGCAGTCCCCTGGCAGGGGGCAGGTACGAGCAGTACTTC. Complete variable domain (other parts from reference TRBV28 and TRBJ2-7): DVKVTQSSRYLVKRTGEKVFLECVQDMDHENMFWYRQDPGLGLRLIYFSYDVKMKEKGDIPEGYSVSREKKERFSLILESASTNQTSMYLCASSPLAGGRYEQYFGPGTRLTVT.